These 20 T cell receptor beta chains share one sample of origin, sequenced in a study of PD-L1 blockade in urothelial cancer. The assay was immunoSEQ multiplex PCR, and TCRdb's table has in-frame clones only and misses some. The table shows roughly 56,000 clones, with about four fifths occurring only once. The sequences come from PBMCs, collected around atezolizumab (anti-PD-L1) treatment. These receptors came from a man between 65 and 85 years old with urothelial cancer.

The chain is built from TRBV5-1 and TRBJ1-1; 7 bases are shared with TRBD1. The CDR3 length is 14 residues. Trimming took 4 bases from V and 2 from J; bases not matched to a gene: 5. Germline CDR1 SGHRS, CDR2 YFSETQ. CDR3 protein: CASSRDSTNTEAFF. The CDR3 region has the DNA TGCGCCAGCAGCAGGGACAGTACCAACACTGAAGCTTTCTTT.

The chain uses TRBV25-1 and TRBJ2-1, with 8 nucleotides matching TRBD2. CDR3 length: 16 amino acids. The germline V gene has CDR1 MGHDK and CDR2 SYGVNS. V shed 6 bases and J 7 bases; nucleotides not matched to a gene: 14. Written as DNA, the CDR3 is TGTGCCAGCAGCCGACCTGACGGGAGGGCCAGTAATGAGCAGTTCTTC. Translated: CASSRPDGRASNEQFF.

The chain combines TRBV27 with TRBJ1-2; D is unclear. Trimming shortened V by 3 bases and J by 6 bases, and 8 bases separated the two germline ends. CDR3 length equals 12 residues. Per the germline V gene, CDR1 is MNHEY and CDR2 is SMNVEV (reference sequence). CDR3 sequence reads: CASSLAGNGYTF. Written as DNA, the CDR3 is TGTGCCAGCAGTTTGGCAGGAAATGGCTACACCTTC.

V usage is TRBV5-1 and J usage is TRBJ2-1; 14 bases align to TRBD2. CDR1 and CDR2 (germline): SGHRS, YFSETQ. V lost 3 bases, J lost 0 bases, and 5 bases stayed unmatched. The CDR3 sequence is 18 residues long. The CDR3 nucleotides are TGCGCCAGCAGCTCCGGACTAGCGGGAGGTCGCTCCTACAATGAGCAGTTCTTC. It specifies CASSSGLAGGRSYNEQFF.

The chain links TRBV11-2 to TRBJ1-1; TRBD1 matches 10 bases. The CDR3 runs to 16 residues. After removal of 5 bases from V and 5 bases from J, the junction contained 11 bases not matched to a gene. The germline gives CDR1 SGHAT, CDR2 FQNNGV. In DNA, the CDR3 is TGTGCCAGCAGCCCGGACAGGGGGATAATTAGTACTGAAGCTTTCTTT. This codes for CASSPDRGIISTEAFF.

This rearrangement joins TRBV30 to TRBJ2-4; tentative D call: TRBD1 (5 bases). The germline CDR1 and CDR2 sequences are GTSNPN and SVGIG (reference sequence). Trimming pared 3 bases from V and 0 bases from J, leaving 12 bases between. This CDR3 comprises 15 residues. The CDR3 bases are TGTGCCTGGAGAAGGGGTCGGATAGCCAAAAACATTCAGTACTTC. This translates into CAWRRGRIAKNIQYF.

V usage is TRBV5-1 and J usage is TRBJ1-4; TRBD1 matches at 8 bases. Losses at the gene ends were 0 bases for V and 8 bases for J; bases not matched to a gene: 6. The CDR3 sequence is 15 residues long. Germline values: CDR1 SGHRS, CDR2 YFSETQ. CDR3 sequence: CASSLGQGAYEKLFF. Here the CDR3 DNA reads TGCGCCAGCAGCTTGGGCCAGGGGGCTTACGAAAAACTGTTTTTT.

The chain recombines TRBV19 with TRBJ2-5; D is unclear. CDR3 length equals 12 residues. Germline loops: CDR1 LNHDA, CDR2 SQIVND (reference sequence). With 2 bases removed from V and 4 bases from J, the gap between germline ends came to 5 bases. The chain's CDR3 is CASSITGETQYF. The CDR3 coding sequence is TGTGCCAGTAGTATAACGGGAGAGACCCAGTACTTC.

The chain couples TRBV19 to TRBJ1-1; the match to TRBD1 covers 12 bases. The junction had 14 bases not matched to a gene; V was cut back by 6 bases and J by 3 bases. Germline lookup yields CDR1 LNHDA and CDR2 SQIVND (reference sequence). This CDR3 region has 18 residues. DNA of the CDR3: TGTGCCAGTAGCGGACGTCCCGGGACAGGGGGCTCAGACACTGAAGCTTTCTTT. This codes for CASSGRPGTGGSDTEAFF.

J is TRBJ1-4 and V is TRBV7-9; 9 bases are shared with TRBD1. The ends lost 5 bases at V and 8 bases at J; junction bases unmatched: 6. From germline, CDR1 is SEHNR and CDR2 FQNEAQ (reference sequence). The CDR3 is made up of 14 amino acids. The CDR3 DNA sequence: TGTGCCAGCAGCCCCGGGACAGGGATCGAAAAACTGTTTTTT. Residues: CASSPGTGIEKLFF.

The chain links TRBV6-1 to TRBJ1-1, with TRBD1 matching 8 bases. The germline V gene has CDR1 MNHNS and CDR2 SASEGT. The junction had 9 bases not matched to a gene; V was cut back by 4 bases and J by 8 bases. The CDR3 loop spans 14 amino acids. CDR3 nucleotides: TGTGCCAGCAGTGTATTGGACAGGGTCGGGGAAGCTTTCTTT. This translates into CASSVLDRVGEAFF.

The V and J genes are TRBV4-2 and TRBJ2-1, with 8 nucleotides matching TRBD2. The CDR3 consists of 20 residues. The germline V gene encodes CDR1 LGHNA and CDR2 YNFKEQ. V lost 0 bases and J lost 0; bases outside the gene matches: 13. The CDR3 spells CASSQDPGLAGESSYNEQFF. The CDR3, as DNA: TGTGCCAGCAGCCAAGATCCGGGCCTAGCGGGCGAGAGCTCCTACAATGAGCAGTTCTTC.

The count of this clone is one. The chain employs TRBV28 and TRBJ2-7; D is possibly TRBD2 (5 bases). This CDR3 has 16 amino acids. Trimming left V 1 base short and J 1 base short, with 14 bases between. CDR1 MDHEN and CDR2 SYDVKM come from the germline V gene. CDR3 nucleotide sequence: TGTGCCAGCAGTTTATCCCTAATCGGGAAATCCTACGAGCAGTACTTC. It codes for CASSLSLIGKSYEQYF.

The chain is built from TRBV4-2 and TRBJ2-5; 8 bases agree with TRBD2. Germline V lookup: CDR1 LGHNA, CDR2 YNFKEQ. V lost 0 bases, J lost 5 bases, and 11 bases stayed unmatched. This CDR3 spans 17 amino acids. The CDR3: CASSQDASGASGETQYF. In nucleotides, the CDR3 is TGTGCCAGCAGCCAAGATGCATCCGGGGCTAGCGGGGAGACCCAGTACTTC.

The CDR3 DNA reads TGTGCCACCAGCAGAGATCTCGGGTTTGGTACAGATACGCAGTATTTT. As protein: CATSRDLGFGTDTQYF. The chain couples TRBV15 to TRBJ2-3, with no clear D. Trimming pared 0 bases from V and 3 bases from J, leaving 13 bases between. The length of the CDR3 is 16 residues. Germline CDR1 is LNHNV and CDR2 is YYDKDF (reference sequence).

The chain uses TRBV6-5 and TRBJ1-2; possible D gene TRBD1, 6 bases. The V end was cut by 6 bases, the J end by 4 bases, with 12 bases between. Germline assignment: CDR1 MNHEY and CDR2 SVGAGI. This CDR3 contains 13 residues. This chain's CDR3 is CASSLTGTYGYTF. The DNA for the CDR3 is TGTGCCAGCAGCCTAACAGGGACCTATGGCTACACCTTC.

This clone appeared a few times. CDR3: CASSKDAGEQYF. CDR3 sequence (DNA): TGTGCCAGCAGCAAAGACGCAGGCGAGCAGTACTTC. The chain employs TRBV5-4 and TRBJ2-7; no clear D gene. Germline loops: CDR1 SGHNT, CDR2 YYREEE (reference sequence). V lost 4 bases to trimming and J lost 6 bases, with 11 bases between them. This CDR3 is 12 amino acids long. The full variable domain, completed using reference TRBV5-4 and TRBJ2-7, is ETGVTQSPTHLIKTRGQQVTLRCSSQSGHNTVSWYQQALGQGPQFIFQYYREEENGRGNFPPRFSGLQFPNYSSELNVNALELDDSALYLCASSKDAGEQYFGPGTRLTVT.

V and J are TRBV9 and TRBJ1-3; 10 nucleotides match TRBD1. The CDR3 extends over 18 amino acids. With V trimmed by 3 bases and J by 5 bases, 14 bases remained unmatched. The germline V gene encodes CDR1 SGDLS and CDR2 YYNGEE. The DNA of the CDR3 is TGTGCCAGCAGCGGTCCCGGGGGGGGACAGGGGACGCGAAACACCATATATTTT. Residues: CASSGPGGGQGTRNTIYF.

This chain uses TRBV29-1 with TRBJ1-4; D unclear. Germline CDR1 SQVTM, CDR2 ANQGSEA. V was cut by 4 bases and J by 8 bases, with 11 bases left in between. This CDR3 comprises 12 residues. The CDR3 DNA is TGCAGCGTTGTGGAGGCGGACGAAAAACTGTTTTTT. It encodes CSVVEADEKLFF.

The chain is built from TRBV2 and TRBJ1-1, with D perhaps matching TRBD1 (6 bases). This CDR3 region has 13 residues. The V end was cut by 6 bases, the J end by 5 bases, with 13 bases between. Germline values: CDR1 SNHLY, CDR2 FYNNEI. CDR3 in DNA: TGTGCCAGCAGGGCCCGACAGGATACTGAAGCTTTCTTT. Translation: CASRARQDTEAFF. The variable domain in full, completed from reference TRBV2 and TRBJ1-1, reads EPEVTQTPSHQVTQMGQEVILRCVPISNHLYFYWYRQILGQKVEFLVSFYNNEISEKSEIFDDQFSVERPDGSNFTLKIRSTKLEDSAMYFCASRARQDTEAFFGQGTRLTVV.